This paragraph covers one T cell receptor beta chain sequence. The antigen remains undetermined. Clones were read by immunoSEQ multiplex PCR, and TCRdb kept only the in-frame ones, dropping some. This sample has some 120,000 clones, with about nine tenths found just once. This record comes from a study of T cell responses to AZD1222 COVID-19 vaccine. General observations from the study: The donor group comprised mostly white British people and more females; the analysis possibly underestimated clonal diversity.

The germline V gene encodes CDR1 LNHDA and CDR2 SQIVND (reference sequence). Trimming took 3 bases from V and 5 from J, leaving 13 bases between them. CDR3 length: 14 amino acids. Source: peripheral blood, taken on day 0 of AZD1222 vaccination. This rearrangement joins TRBV19 to TRBJ2-5; D unclear. The TCR sequence derives from an adult in good health. CDR3 protein: CASSMATVGETQYF. Written as DNA, the CDR3 is TGTGCCAGTAGTATGGCCACCGTGGGGGAGACCCAGTACTTC.